The 2 T cell receptor beta chains below all came from one sample that was sequenced in a study of blood T cells in healthy people across ages. With a J-beta primer mix and a sample-barcoded 5' primer, a second PCR ran about 7 to 11 cycles. TCRdb recomputed calls from the 5' RACE reads with MiXCR, one row per CDR3 protein. The sample consists of about 830,000 distinct CDR3 sequences, approximately 65% of them appearing once. Sequenced sample: blood. Receptors were obtained from a man aged 25 to 40 in good health.

J is TRBJ1-2 and V is TRBV5-1; D is uncertain. CDR3 size: 12 residues. The germline gives CDR1 SGHRS, CDR2 YFSETQ. V was pared by 9 bases and J by 6 bases, with 15 bases between. Written as DNA, the CDR3 is TGCGCCAACCCCGGCAAGCGGCATGGCTACACCTTC. Its protein product is CANPGKRHGYTF. The entire variable domain, with the rest obtained from reference TRBV5-1 and TRBJ1-2, is as follows: KAGVTQTPRYLIKTRGQQVTLSCSPISGHRSVSWYQQTPGQGLQFLFEYFSETQRNKGNFPGRFSGRQFSNSRSEMNVSTLELGDSALYLCANPGKRHGYTFGSGTRLTVV.

The rearrangement joins TRBV28 to TRBJ2-1, with TRBD1 as a possible D gene (5 bases). This CDR3 spans 14 amino acids. V was clipped by 7 bases and J by 0 bases, with 10 bases between them. Germline lookup yields CDR1 MDHEN and CDR2 SYDVKM. The chain's CDR3 is CASKKDNSYNEQFF. The CDR3, as DNA: TGTGCCAGCAAAAAGGACAACTCCTACAATGAGCAGTTCTTC.